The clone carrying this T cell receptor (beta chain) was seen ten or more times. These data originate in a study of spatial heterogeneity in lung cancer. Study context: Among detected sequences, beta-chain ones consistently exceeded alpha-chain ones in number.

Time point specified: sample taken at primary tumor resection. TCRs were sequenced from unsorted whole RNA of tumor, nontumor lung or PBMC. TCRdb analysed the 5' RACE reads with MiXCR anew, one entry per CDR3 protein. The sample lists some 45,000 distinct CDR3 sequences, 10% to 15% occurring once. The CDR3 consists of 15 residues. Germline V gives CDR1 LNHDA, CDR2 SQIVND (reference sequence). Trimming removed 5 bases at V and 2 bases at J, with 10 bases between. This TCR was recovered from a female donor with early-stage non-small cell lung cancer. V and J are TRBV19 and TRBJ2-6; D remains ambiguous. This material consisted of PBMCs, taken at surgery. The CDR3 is CASSPRGAGANVLTF. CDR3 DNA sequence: TGTGCCAGTAGTCCCCGCGGAGCTGGGGCCAACGTCCTGACTTTC.